This T cell receptor (beta chain) was found in a study of CD8 T cells in Susac syndrome. Study results and caveats: The study recognized that its TCR sequencing and HLA analysis covered a relatively small number of individuals.

Negative isolation was used for CD8+ and CD4+ T cells, and FACS enrichment was applied to TEMRA cells. Random hexamers primed reverse transcription of about 0.5 to 1 ug RNA. TCRdb fed the immunoSEQ multiplex PCR reads into MiXCR, producing one record per CDR3 protein. The sample records roughly 300,000 distinct CDR3 sequences, around 83% being singletons. Turning to this clonotype: Its cognate antigen is unknown.

This TCR was sampled from a human donor with multiple sclerosis. The sequenced sample was CD8+ T cells from PBMCs.

Here the CDR3 reads CADDLAGVASTGELFF. The DNA for the CDR3 is TGTGCCGACGACCTAGCGGGAGTTGCGAGCACCGGGGAGCTGTTTTTT. V usage is TRBV7-9 and J usage is TRBJ2-2, with 10 nucleotides matching TRBD2. The CDR3 extends over 16 amino acids. Germline assignment: CDR1 SEHNR and CDR2 FQNEAQ (reference sequence). With V trimmed by 11 bases and J by 4 bases, 13 bases remained unmatched.